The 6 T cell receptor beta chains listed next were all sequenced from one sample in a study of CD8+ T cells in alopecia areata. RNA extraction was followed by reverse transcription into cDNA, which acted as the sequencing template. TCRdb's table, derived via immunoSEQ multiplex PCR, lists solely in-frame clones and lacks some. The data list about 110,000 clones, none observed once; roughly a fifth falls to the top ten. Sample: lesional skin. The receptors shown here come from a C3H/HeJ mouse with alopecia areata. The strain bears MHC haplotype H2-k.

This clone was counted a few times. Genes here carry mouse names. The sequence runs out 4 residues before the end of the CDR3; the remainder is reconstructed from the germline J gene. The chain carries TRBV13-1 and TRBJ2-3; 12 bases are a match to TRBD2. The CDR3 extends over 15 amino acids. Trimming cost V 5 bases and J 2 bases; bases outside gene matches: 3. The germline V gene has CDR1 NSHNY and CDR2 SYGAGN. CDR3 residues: CASRRLGGLAETLYF. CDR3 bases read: TGTGCCAGCAGACGACTGGGGGGGCTTGCAGAA.

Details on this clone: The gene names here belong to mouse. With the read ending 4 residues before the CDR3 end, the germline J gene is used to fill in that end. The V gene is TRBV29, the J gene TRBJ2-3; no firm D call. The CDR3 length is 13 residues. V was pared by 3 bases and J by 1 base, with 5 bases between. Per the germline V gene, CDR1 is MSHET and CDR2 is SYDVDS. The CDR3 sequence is CASSFQGAETLYF. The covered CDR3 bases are TGTGCTAGCAGTTTTCAGGGTGCAGAA.

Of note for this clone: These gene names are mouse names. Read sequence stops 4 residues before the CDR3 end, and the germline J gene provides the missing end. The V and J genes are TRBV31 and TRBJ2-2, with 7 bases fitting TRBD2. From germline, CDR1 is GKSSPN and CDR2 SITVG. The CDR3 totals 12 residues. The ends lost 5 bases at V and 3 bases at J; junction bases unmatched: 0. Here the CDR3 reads CAWGGDTGQLYF. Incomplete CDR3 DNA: TGTGCCTGGGGGGGGGACACCGGG.

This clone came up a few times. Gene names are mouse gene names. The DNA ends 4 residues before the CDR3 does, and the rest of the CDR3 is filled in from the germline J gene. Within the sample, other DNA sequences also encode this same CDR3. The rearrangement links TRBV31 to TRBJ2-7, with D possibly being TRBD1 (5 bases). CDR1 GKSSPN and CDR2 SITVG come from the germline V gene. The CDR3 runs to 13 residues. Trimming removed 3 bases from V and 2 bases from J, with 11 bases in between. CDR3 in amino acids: CAWSPGQTYEQYF. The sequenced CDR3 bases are TGTGCCTGGAGCCCCGGACAAACCTAT.

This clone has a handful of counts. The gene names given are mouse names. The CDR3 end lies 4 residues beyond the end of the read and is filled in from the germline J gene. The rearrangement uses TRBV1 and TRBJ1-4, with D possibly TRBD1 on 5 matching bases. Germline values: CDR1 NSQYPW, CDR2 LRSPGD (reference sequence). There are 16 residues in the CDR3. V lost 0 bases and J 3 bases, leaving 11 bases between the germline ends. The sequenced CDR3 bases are TGCACCTGCAGTGCAGATCACAGGACACCCAACGAA. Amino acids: CTCSADHRTPNE. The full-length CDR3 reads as CTCSADHRTPNERLFF.

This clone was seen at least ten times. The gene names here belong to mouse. The CDR3 here is CASSDHRGLAEQFF. Incomplete CDR3 DNA: TGTGCCAGCAGTGATCACAGGGGGTTAGCT. The chain uses TRBV13-3 and TRBJ2-1; 8 bases match TRBD1. The sequenced fragment ends 4 residues before the CDR3 boundary, so the rest is inferred from the germline J gene. Germline V gives CDR1 NNHDY, CDR2 SYVADS. The length of the CDR3 is 14 residues.